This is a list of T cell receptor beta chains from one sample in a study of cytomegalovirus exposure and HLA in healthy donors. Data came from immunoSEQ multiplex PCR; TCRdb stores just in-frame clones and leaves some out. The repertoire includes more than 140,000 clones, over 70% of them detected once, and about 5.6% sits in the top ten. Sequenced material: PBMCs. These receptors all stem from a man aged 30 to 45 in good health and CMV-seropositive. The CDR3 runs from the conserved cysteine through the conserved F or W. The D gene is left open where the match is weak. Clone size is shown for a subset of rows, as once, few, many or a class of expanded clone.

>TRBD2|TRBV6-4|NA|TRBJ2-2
CASSPAGHTGELFF
TGTGCCAGCAGTCCAGCGGGGCACACCGGGGAGCTGTTTTTT
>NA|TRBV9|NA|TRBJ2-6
CASSVRTAYYSGANVLTF
TGTGCCAGCAGCGTAAGGACAGCGTATTACTCTGGGGCCAACGTCCTGACTTTC
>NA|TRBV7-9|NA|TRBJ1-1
CASSLRSVGDTEAFF
TGTGCCAGCAGCTTAAGATCGGTCGGAGACACTGAAGCTTTCTTT
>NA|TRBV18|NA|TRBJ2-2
CASSYGVRGAGELFF
TGTGCCAGCTCATACGGCGTCAGGGGCGCCGGGGAGCTGTTTTTT
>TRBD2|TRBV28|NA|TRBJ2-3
CASSPSGITDTQYF
TGTGCCAGCAGCCCCAGCGGGATCACAGATACGCAGTATTTT
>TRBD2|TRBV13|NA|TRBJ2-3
CASSLGRGGAQDTQYF
TGTGCCAGCAGCTTGGGGCGGGGGGGGGCCCAAGATACGCAGTATTTT
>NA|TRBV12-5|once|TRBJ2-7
CASGSGYEQYF
TGTGCTAGTGGTTCCGGCTACGAGCAGTACTTC
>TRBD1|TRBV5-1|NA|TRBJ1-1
CASSLQTGGNTEAFF
TGCGCCAGCAGCTTGCAGACAGGGGGCAACACTGAAGCTTTCTTT
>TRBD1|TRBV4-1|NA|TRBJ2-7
CASSQAATGGITYEQYF
TGCGCCAGCAGCCAGGCTGCGACAGGGGGCATCACCTACGAGCAGTACTTC
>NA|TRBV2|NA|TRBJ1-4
CASLGSSIEKLFF
TGTGCCAGCCTGGGGAGCTCTATTGAAAAACTGTTTTTT
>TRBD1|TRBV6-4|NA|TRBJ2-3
CASSRQGAGTDTQYF
TGTGCCAGCAGTAGACAGGGGGCCGGTACAGATACGCAGTATTTT
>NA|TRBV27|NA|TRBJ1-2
CASKRFAGADTYGYTF
TGTGCCAGCAAACGATTTGCTGGGGCGGATACATATGGCTACACCTTC
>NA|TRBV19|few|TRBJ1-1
CASSMRDRNTEAFF
TGTGCCAGTAGTATGCGAGACAGGAACACTGAAGCTTTCTTT
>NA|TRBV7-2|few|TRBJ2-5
CASSLGGDQETQYF
TGTGCCAGCAGCTTAGGGGGGGACCAAGAGACCCAGTACTTC
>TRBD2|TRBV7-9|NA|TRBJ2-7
CASSGSAGGLEQYF
TGTGCCAGCAGCGGGTCGGCGGGAGGGCTCGAGCAGTACTTC
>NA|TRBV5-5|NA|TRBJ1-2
CASSLDRDGYTF
TGTGCCAGCAGCTTGGATCGGGATGGCTACACCTTC
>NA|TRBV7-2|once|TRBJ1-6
CASSLSGGNSPLHF
TGTGCCAGCAGCTTAAGCGGGGGGAATTCACCCCTCCACTTT
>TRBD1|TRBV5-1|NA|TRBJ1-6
CASSLGQVINSPLHF
TGCGCCAGCAGCTTAGGACAGGTGATTAATTCACCCCTCCACTTT
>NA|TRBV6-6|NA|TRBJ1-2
CASTGGYGYTF
TGTGCCAGCACAGGAGGGTATGGCTACACCTTC
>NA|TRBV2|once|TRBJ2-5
CASSAAGEETQYF
TGTGCCAGCAGTGCGGCAGGGGAAGAGACCCAGTACTTC
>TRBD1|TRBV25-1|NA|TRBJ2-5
CASSGNRGETQYF
TGTGCCAGCAGTGGTAACAGGGGGGAGACCCAGTACTTC
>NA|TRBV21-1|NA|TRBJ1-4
CASSKGAGGPDEKLFF
TGTGCCAGCAGCAAGGGAGCGGGGGGGCCGGATGAAAAACTGTTTTTT
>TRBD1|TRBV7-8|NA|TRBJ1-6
CASSLIEGGRGSPLHF
TGTGCCAGCAGCTTAATTGAAGGGGGCCGGGGTTCACCCCTCCACTTT
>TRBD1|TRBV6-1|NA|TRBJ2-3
CASSRTGYTDTQYF
TGTGCCAGCAGTCGGACAGGGTACACAGATACGCAGTATTTT
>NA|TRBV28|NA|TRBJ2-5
CASSFSGTKETQYF
TGTGCCAGCAGTTTTTCGGGAACAAAAGAGACCCAGTACTTC
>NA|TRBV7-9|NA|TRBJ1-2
CSSSLDAQTNYGYTF
TGTTCCAGCAGCTTAGACGCACAGACTAACTATGGCTACACCTTC
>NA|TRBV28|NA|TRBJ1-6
CASISSTGYNSPLHF
TGTGCCAGCATCTCTTCGACAGGATATAATTCACCCCTCCACTTT
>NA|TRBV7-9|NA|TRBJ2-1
CASSSGYEQFF
TGTGCCAGCAGTTCAGGGTATGAGCAGTTCTTC
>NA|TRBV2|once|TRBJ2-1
CASREQWQNNEQFF
TGTGCCAGCAGGGAACAGTGGCAAAACAATGAGCAGTTCTTC
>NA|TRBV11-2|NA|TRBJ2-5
CASSFLAGLETQYF
TGTGCCAGCAGCTTCCTGGCGGGGCTAGAGACCCAGTACTTC
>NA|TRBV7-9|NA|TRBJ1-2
CASSLTDRINGGYTF
TGTGCCAGCAGCTTAACGGACAGAATAAATGGCGGCTACACCTTC
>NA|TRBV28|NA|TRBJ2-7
CASTAGTYEQYF
TGTGCCAGCACTGCGGGAACCTACGAGCAGTACTTC